The 14 T cell receptor beta chains below were found in one sample sequenced in a study of post-analysis software for immune sequencing data. Study-wide results and limits: About five TRBV segments were more frequent in patients than controls; TRBV5-6, TRBV5-1 and TRBV20-1 belonged to this group.

No antigens are known for them. Built from TCR beta cDNA, the libraries had unique molecular identifiers in them. A single record per CDR3 protein comes from TCRdb applying MiXCR to the PCR reads. The data show around 440,000 distinct CDR3 sequences, under 55% seen once. The specimen was blood. These receptors were collected from a girl aged 10 to 17 with multiple sclerosis.

The V gene is TRBV12-3 or TRBV12-4, the J gene TRBJ2-1, with 13 bases lining up with TRBD2. This CDR3 has 15 residues. Trimming took 5 bases from V and 7 from J; bases not matched to a gene: 5. The CDR3 region has the DNA TGTGCCAGCAGTCAGACTAGCGGGAGGTGGAATGAGCAGTTCTTC. Protein product: CASSQTSGRWNEQFF.

This chain uses TRBV28 with TRBJ1-2; possible D gene TRBD1, 5 bases. V gave up 6 bases and J gave up 6 bases, with 14 bases separating them. Germline-derived CDR1 and CDR2 are MDHEN and SYDVKM. This CDR3 is built from 13 residues. The CDR3 region is CASRPSRDHGYTF. In DNA, the CDR3 is TGTGCCAGCAGGCCGTCCAGGGACCATGGCTACACCTTC.

The rearrangement uses TRBV6-6 and TRBJ2-7; D call uncertain. The CDR3 loop spans 10 amino acids. CDR1 MNHNY and CDR2 SVGAGI come from the germline V gene (reference sequence). Deletions cut 5 bases from V and 10 bases from J, with 9 bases between. The CDR3 sequence is CASSNTDQYF. CDR3 nucleotide sequence: TGTGCCAGCAGTAATACAGACCAGTACTTC.

The rearrangement joins TRBV5-5 to TRBJ2-1, with 10 bases matching TRBD2. Per the germline V gene, CDR1 is SGHKS and CDR2 is YYEKEE (reference sequence). The CDR3 consists of 15 residues. V gave up 3 bases and J gave up 3 bases; unmatched junction bases: 3. CDR3 DNA: TGTGCCAGCAGCTCGGCTAGCGGGGGCTACAATGAGCAGTTCTTC. Its translation: CASSSASGGYNEQFF. The variable domain in full, completed from reference TRBV5-5 and TRBJ2-1, reads DAGVTQSPTHLIKTRGQQVTLRCSPISGHKSVSWYQQVLGQGPQFIFQYYEKEERGRGNFPDRFSARQFPNYSSELNVNALLLGDSALYLCASSSASGGYNEQFFGPGTRLTVL.

Note on this clonotype: The junction and the germline gene differ at one end; a read error may be behind it. This CDR3 reads CVSSPKGGRDEQYF. CDR3 DNA sequence: TGTGTCAGCAGCCCGAAAGGCGGCAGGGACGAGCAGTACTTC. The rearrangement uses TRBV7-9 and TRBJ2-7; D is perhaps TRBD1 (5 bases). The germline V gene has CDR1 SEHNR and CDR2 FQNEAQ (reference sequence). The CDR3 covers 14 residues.

The rearrangement joins TRBV9 to TRBJ2-3; D gene uncertain. Trimming cost V 0 bases and J 0 bases, with 14 bases left between them. Germline V lookup: CDR1 SGDLS, CDR2 YYNGEE. This CDR3 is built from 17 residues. The CDR3 DNA reads as TGTGCCAGCAGCGTAGTAGGGCCAACCCGGAGCACAGATACGCAGTATTTT. This translates into CASSVVGPTRSTDTQYF.

The chain joins TRBV28 to TRBJ2-7, with 12 bases identical to TRBD1. The CDR3 has 15 residues. Trimming at V came to 3 bases and at J to 7 bases, leaving 7 bases not matched to a gene. Germline V lookup: CDR1 MDHEN, CDR2 SYDVKM. The CDR3 DNA reads as TGTGCCAGCAGTTTGAGGGGACAGGGGGCTAGGGAGCAGTACTTC. Its protein is CASSLRGQGAREQYF. Full variable domain (outside the CDR3, taken from reference TRBV28 and TRBJ2-7): DVKVTQSSRYLVKRTGEKVFLECVQDMDHENMFWYRQDPGLGLRLIYFSYDVKMKEKGDIPEGYSVSREKKERFSLILESASTNQTSMYLCASSLRGQGAREQYFGPGTRLTVT.

The chain uses TRBV7-3 and TRBJ2-3; unclear D gene. This CDR3 contains 12 residues. Germline CDR1 SGHTA, CDR2 FQGTGA. Trimming pared 3 bases from V and 5 bases from J, leaving 6 bases between. For the CDR3, the DNA is TGTGCCAGCAGCTTCCTTGGAGATACGCAGTATTTT. It encodes CASSFLGDTQYF.

The V gene is TRBV7-9, the J gene TRBJ2-3; TRBD2 matches at 10 bases. This CDR3 is built from 15 residues. V trimming: 4 bases; J trimming: 4 bases; junction bases outside the gene matches: 5. CDR1 SEHNR and CDR2 FQNEAQ come from the germline V gene (reference sequence). CDR3 DNA: TGTGCCAGCAGCTGGCTAGCGGGAGAAGCAGATACGCAGTATTTT. Amino acid sequence: CASSWLAGEADTQYF. Complete variable domain (other parts from reference TRBV7-9 and TRBJ2-3): DTGVSQNPRHKITKRGQNVTFRCDPISEHNRLYWYRQTLGQGPEFLTYFQNEAQLEKSRLLSDRFSAERPKGSFSTLEIQRTEQGDSAMYLCASSWLAGEADTQYFGPGTRLTVL.

This clonotype was counted a single time. The chain is built from TRBV9 and TRBJ1-1, with TRBD1 matching 8 bases. The CDR3 runs to 15 residues. In germline, CDR1 is SGDLS, CDR2 YYNGEE. V trimming: 2 bases; J trimming: 5 bases; junction bases outside the gene matches: 8. CDR3 residues: CASSVDPQGGTEAFF. For the CDR3, the DNA is TGTGCCAGCAGCGTGGACCCACAGGGGGGAACTGAAGCTTTCTTT.

This chain connects TRBV5-1 to TRBJ2-7; the D gene could be TRBD1 or TRBD2 (5 bases each). CDR1 is SGHRS and CDR2 is YFSETQ in the germline V gene. This CDR3 contains 16 residues. The V gene lost 6 bases and the J gene lost 3 bases, with 22 bases spanning the gap. CDR3 bases: TGCGCCAGCACGGTGACAGAGGGAGCAGGAAGCTACGAGCAGTACTTC. Translated, it gives CASTVTEGAGSYEQYF.

This chain connects TRBV20-1 to TRBJ2-7; 9 nucleotides align to TRBD2. Germline-derived CDR1 and CDR2 are DFQATT and SNEGSKA (reference sequence). V lost 2 bases to trimming and J lost 0 bases; unmatched junction nucleotides: 5. This CDR3 is built from 15 residues. The CDR3: CSARQTSGPSYEQYF. DNA of the CDR3: TGCAGTGCTAGACAAACTAGCGGGCCCTCCTACGAGCAGTACTTC.

The V and J genes are TRBV5-1 and TRBJ2-7; 8 bases line up with TRBD1. V gave up 0 bases and J gave up 4 bases; unmatched junction bases: 6. This CDR3 spans 15 amino acids. Germline-derived CDR1 and CDR2 are SGHRS and YFSETQ. In DNA form, the CDR3 reads TGCGCCAGCAGCTTGGGGGCCGGGACAGGATACGAGCAGTACTTC. It yields the protein CASSLGAGTGYEQYF.

This rearrangement joins TRBV6-5 to TRBJ2-1; 8 positions agree with TRBD1. V lost 2 bases and J lost 10; bases outside the gene matches: 13. Germline CDR1 is MNHEY and CDR2 is SVGAGI. There are 16 residues in the CDR3. The CDR3 sequence is CASSYPWAGGIREQFF. CDR3 nucleotides: TGTGCCAGCAGTTACCCATGGGCAGGGGGCATCCGGGAGCAGTTCTTC.